This is a list of T cell receptor beta chains from one sample in a study of blood T cell repertoires in COVID-19. Method: immunoSEQ multiplex PCR; TCRdb's copy keeps in-frame clones and lacks some. The sample carries under 300,000 clones, approximately 91% recorded once. Sequenced input: PBMCs or T cells enriched from blood (not recorded which). The receptor source for this set is a woman aged 40 to 50 who had recovered from COVID-19. Both conserved end residues are part of each CDR3. The D gene is left open where the match is weak. Not every row has a clone size; where given, it reads once, few, many or a size class.

clone_size	j_call	v_call	d_call	cdr3_nt	cdr3_aa
.	TRBJ1-2	TRBV20-1	.	TGCAGTGCTAGTGAGGGGGGAGCTGGCTACACCTTC	CSASEGGAGYTF
.	TRBJ1-4	TRBV5-1	.	TGCGCCAGCAGCTTGCTCAGGGATGGTGTGCCGGAAAAACTGTTTTTT	CASSLLRDGVPEKLFF
.	TRBJ1-1	TRBV4-3	.	TGCGCCAGCAGCCAAGTCGGGACATCGGCTGAAGCTTTCTTT	CASSQVGTSAEAFF
.	TRBJ2-7	TRBV12-5	.	TGTGCTAGTGGTTTGTGGGGGGAAGAGCAGTACTTC	CASGLWGEEQYF
.	TRBJ1-2	TRBV27	.	TGTGCCAGCAGCCCTAGCGGGTTGTCAAACTATGGCTACACCTTC	CASSPSGLSNYGYTF
once	TRBJ2-1	TRBV3-1/TRBV3-2	TRBD2	TGTGCCAGCAGCCAAGTTTGGGACTTCCCCAGCGGGGGTGACAATGAGCAGTTCTTC	CASSQVWDFPSGGDNEQFF
once	TRBJ2-7	TRBV19	TRBD1	TGTGCCAGTAGTACCCGGGACAGCTTCGTTAGCTCCTACGAGCAGTACTTC	CASSTRDSFVSSYEQYF
once	TRBJ1-2	TRBV7-2	TRBD1	TGTGCCAGCAGCGACAGGGTTAACTATGGCTACACCTTC	CASSDRVNYGYTF
.	TRBJ2-2	TRBV7-9	TRBD2	TGTGCCAGCAGCCACACCGGGCGGGGAGGGCCTAGGAGCGGGGAGCTGTTTTTT	CASSHTGRGGPRSGELFF
.	TRBJ2-1	TRBV29-1	.	TGCAGCGCCGGGAAAGTGTGGGAGTTCAGCAATGAGCAGTTCTTC	CSAGKVWEFSNEQFF
.	TRBJ2-2	TRBV7-8	.	TGTGCCAGCAGCTTAGCGCGCGGGGAAGCCGCGAACACCGGGGAGCTGTTTTTT	CASSLARGEAANTGELFF
.	TRBJ1-3	TRBV3-1/TRBV3-2	.	TGTGCCAGCAGCGTGGGGGGGCGCGGAGGAAACACCATATATTTT	CASSVGGRGGNTIYF
.	TRBJ2-1	TRBV6-4	.	TGTGCCAGCAGCTCCCTACGGGGGAATGAGCAGTTCTTC	CASSSLRGNEQFF
.	TRBJ2-1	TRBV3-1/TRBV3-2	.	TGTGCCAGCAAGGCAGGGGCGTCCTACAATGAGCAGTTCTTC	CASKAGASYNEQFF
.	TRBJ2-2	TRBV4-2	TRBD2	TGTGCCAGCAGCCAAGAAGTTGTACTAGCGGGATTCGCCGGGGAGCTGTTTTTT	CASSQEVVLAGFAGELFF
.	TRBJ1-5	TRBV3-1/TRBV3-2	.	TGTGCCAGCAGCCAAGGCGGGATAATAGCGGGCAATCAGCCCCAGCATTTT	CASSQGGIIAGNQPQHF
.	TRBJ2-5	TRBV19	TRBD1	TGTGCCAGTAGGGACAGGGTTTTTCCAGAGACCCAGTACTTC	CASRDRVFPETQYF
.	TRBJ2-5	TRBV7-8	TRBD2	TGTGCCAGCAGCTTAGGACGACTAGCGGCCCAAGAGACCCAGTACTTC	CASSLGRLAAQETQYF
.	TRBJ1-2	TRBV30	.	TGTGCCTGGAAACAGGGTATACTCGGCTACACCTTC	CAWKQGILGYTF
.	TRBJ2-3	TRBV5-1	TRBD1	TGCGCCAGCAGCTTGATGACAGGGACAGATACGCAGTATTTT	CASSLMTGTDTQYF
.	TRBJ2-3	TRBV2	TRBD2	TGTGCCAGCAGTGAAACGGGACTAGCAACAGATACGCAGTATTTT	CASSETGLATDTQYF
.	TRBJ2-3	TRBV29-1	TRBD2	TGCAGCTTTACCTCAGCGGGGGGGCCAAATACGCAGTATTTT	CSFTSAGGPNTQYF
.	TRBJ2-7	TRBV14	TRBD1	TGTGCCAGCAGTCAAAAGGGACAGGGCCACGAGCAGTACTTC	CASSQKGQGHEQYF
.	TRBJ1-2	TRBV19	TRBD1	TGTGCCAGTAGTTTGGTCGGTAAGACAGGGTACGCCTATGGCTACACCTTC	CASSLVGKTGYAYGYTF
.	TRBJ1-5	TRBV5-1	.	TGCGCCAGCAGCCCCGACAGTAATCAGCCCCAGCATTTT	CASSPDSNQPQHF
.	TRBJ1-5	TRBV10-3	.	TGTGCCATCAGCCCCGGGGGTAGCAATCAGCCCCAGCATTTT	CAISPGGSNQPQHF
.	TRBJ2-7	TRBV6-5	.	TGTGCCAGCAGAAGGGACTCCAACTACGAGCAGTACTTC	CASRRDSNYEQYF
.	TRBJ1-1	TRBV18	TRBD1	TGTGCCAGCTCCTTAGGACAGGGCACTGAAGCTTTCTTT	CASSLGQGTEAFF
.	TRBJ2-7	TRBV12-5	TRBD2	TGTGCTACTGGGAGCGGGAGTATCTACGAGCAGTACTTC	CATGSGSIYEQYF
.	TRBJ2-7	TRBV6-5	TRBD2	TGTGCCAGCAGTTACTCGGGTAGCGGGACCACCTACGAGCAGTACTTC	CASSYSGSGTTYEQYF
.	TRBJ2-2	TRBV5-1	.	TGCGCCAGCAGCCCGCGAGTACCCGGGGGCACCGGGGAGCTGTTTTTT	CASSPRVPGGTGELFF
once	TRBJ2-7	TRBV7-6	TRBD1	TGTGCCAGCAGTAAAGACAGGGGGCCCTCCTACGAGCAGTACTTC	CASSKDRGPSYEQYF
.	TRBJ1-2	TRBV19	.	TGTGCCAGTAGTTTCCAGGGGATAGGGTATGGCTACACCTTC	CASSFQGIGYGYTF